These 13 T cell receptor beta chains came from one sample sequenced in a study of cytomegalovirus exposure and HLA in healthy donors. Researchers ran the PCR with 60 Vbeta and 13 Jbeta primers. Method: immunoSEQ multiplex PCR; TCRdb's copy keeps in-frame clones and lacks some. Of about 150,000 clones listed, 75% to 80% are singletons. The source material was PBMCs. The receptors were gathered from a male donor in good health and CMV-seronegative.

The rearrangement joins TRBV14 to TRBJ2-7; 9 nucleotides line up with TRBD2. Looked up from germline, CDR1 is SGHDN and CDR2 is FVKESK. The CDR3 has 14 amino acids. The trim removed 3 bases at V and 6 bases at J, leaving 6 bases unmatched. The CDR3 DNA sequence: TGTGCCAGCAGCCACAGAGCGGGAGGCGGCGAGCAGTACTTC. It encodes CASSHRAGGGEQYF.

This chain uses TRBV5-6 with TRBJ2-7, with D tentatively TRBD1 (5 bases). CDR1 and CDR2 from the germline V gene are SGHDT and YYEEEE. The ends were cut back, 0 bases at V and 4 bases at J, with 8 bases in the middle. The CDR3 totals 13 residues. The chain's CDR3 is CASSLGTTYEQYF. Here the CDR3 DNA reads TGTGCCAGCAGCTTGGGGACAACTTACGAGCAGTACTTC.

The chain has TRBV5-8 and TRBJ2-2, with D unresolved. The CDR3 is made up of 14 amino acids. The germline V gene has CDR1 SGHTS and CDR2 YDEGEE. With 0 bases removed from V and 1 base from J, the gap between germline ends came to 4 bases. DNA of the CDR3: TGTGCCAGCAGCTTGGTACAGAACACCGGGGAGCTGTTTTTT. It encodes CASSLVQNTGELFF. Variable domain in full (rest from reference TRBV5-8 and TRBJ2-2): EAGVTQSPTHLIKTRGQQATLRCSPISGHTSVYWYQQALGLGLQFLLWYDEGEERNRGNFPPRFSGRQFPNYSSELNVNALELEDSALYLCASSLVQNTGELFFGEGSRLTVL.

The chain links TRBV27 to TRBJ2-1; unclear D gene. Between the trimmed V and J ends, which lost 3 bases and 0 bases, there was a span of 9 bases. In germline, CDR1 is MNHEY, CDR2 SMNVEV (reference sequence). The CDR3 runs 15 residues. The CDR3 here is CASSFLYSSYNEQFF. CDR3 coding DNA: TGTGCCAGCAGTTTTTTATATAGCTCCTACAATGAGCAGTTCTTC.

The chain links TRBV6-5 to TRBJ2-7; weak D call: TRBD1 (5 bases). The germline CDR1 and CDR2 sequences are MNHEY and SVGAGI. V shed 0 bases and J shed 10 bases, with 10 bases lying between them. The CDR3 has 12 amino acids. CDR3 protein: CASSYSAGHQYF. The CDR3 region has the DNA TGTGCCAGCAGTTACTCGGCTGGACATCAGTACTTC.

The J gene is TRBJ1-1, the V gene TRBV7-3; D is ambiguous. CDR1 and CDR2 (germline): SGHTA, FQGTGA. The CDR3 has 13 amino acids. Trimming pared 3 bases from V and 2 bases from J, leaving 7 bases between. The DNA of the CDR3 is TGTGCCAGCAGCTTTACCAGAAACACTGAAGCTTTCTTT. It encodes CASSFTRNTEAFF.

The gene calls are TRBV5-1 and TRBJ1-6, with D unresolved. The CDR3 extends over 14 amino acids. Germline V gene data show CDR1 as SGHRS and CDR2 as YFSETQ. V dropped 4 bases and J dropped 7 bases, with 12 bases sitting between them. Here the CDR3 DNA reads TGCGCCAGCAGCAACATCAACACAAATTCACCCCTCCACTTT. Translated: CASSNINTNSPLHF.

This chain joins TRBV7-2 and TRBJ2-3, with D tentatively TRBD1 (6 bases). Trimming left V 0 bases short and J 3 bases short, with 16 bases between. The CDR3 is made up of 17 amino acids. The germline V gene encodes CDR1 SGHTA and CDR2 FQGNSA. CDR3 region: CASSLARGSRGTDTQYF. CDR3 in DNA: TGTGCCAGCAGCTTAGCTAGAGGGTCCAGGGGAACAGATACGCAGTATTTT.

This sequence joins TRBV19 and TRBJ1-4, with 7 positions matching TRBD1. The CDR3 consists of 13 residues. Germline CDR1 LNHDA, CDR2 SQIVND (reference sequence). V lost 7 bases to trimming and J lost 7 bases; unmatched junction nucleotides: 6. CDR3 in amino acids: CASMEGAGEKLFF. CDR3 bases: TGTGCCAGTATGGAGGGGGCGGGTGAAAAACTGTTTTTT.

The chain carries TRBV4-1 and TRBJ2-3; D gene uncertain. The V end was cut by 2 bases, the J end by 1 base, with 10 bases between. The CDR3 is 15 amino acids. In germline, CDR1 is MGHRA, CDR2 YSYEKL. Written as DNA, the CDR3 is TGCGCCAGCAGCCAAATGAGTTTACGCACAGATACGCAGTATTTT. Translating gives CASSQMSLRTDTQYF.

The chain links TRBV6-5 to TRBJ1-1; D might be TRBD1 (6 bases). The germline CDR1 and CDR2 sequences are MNHEY and SVGAGI. The CDR3 length is 14 residues. Trimming took 6 bases from V and 2 from J, leaving 13 bases between them. The CDR3 region has the DNA TGTGCCAGCAGAACACGGACAGTCAACACTGAAGCTTTCTTT. Translation: CASRTRTVNTEAFF.

The CDR3 bases are TGCAGCGGGGCGACAGGGGGGAACACTGAAGCTTTCTTT. Its translation is CSGATGGNTEAFF. The rearrangement links TRBV29-1 to TRBJ1-1; 9 positions agree with TRBD1. This CDR3 region has 13 residues. CDR1 and CDR2 (germline): SQVTM, ANQGSEA. Trimming cost V 7 bases and J 1 base; bases outside gene matches: 4. Supplemented by reference TRBV29-1 and TRBJ1-1, the full variable domain reads SAVISQKPSRDICQRGTSLTIQCQVDSQVTMMFWYRQQPGQSLTLIATANQGSEATYESGFVIDKFPISRPNLTFSTLTVSNMSPEDSSIYLCSGATGGNTEAFFGQGTRLTVV.

This clone was recorded only once. V usage is TRBV4-1 and J usage is TRBJ1-1; D perhaps matches TRBD1 (6 bases). The CDR3 totals 14 residues. Germline CDR1 reads MGHRA; CDR2 reads YSYEKL. Trimming shortened V by 5 bases and J by 1 base, and 11 bases separated the two germline ends. The CDR3 nucleotides read TGCGCCAGCAGCTATACAGGGAGGAACACTGAAGCTTTCTTT. The encoded protein is CASSYTGRNTEAFF.